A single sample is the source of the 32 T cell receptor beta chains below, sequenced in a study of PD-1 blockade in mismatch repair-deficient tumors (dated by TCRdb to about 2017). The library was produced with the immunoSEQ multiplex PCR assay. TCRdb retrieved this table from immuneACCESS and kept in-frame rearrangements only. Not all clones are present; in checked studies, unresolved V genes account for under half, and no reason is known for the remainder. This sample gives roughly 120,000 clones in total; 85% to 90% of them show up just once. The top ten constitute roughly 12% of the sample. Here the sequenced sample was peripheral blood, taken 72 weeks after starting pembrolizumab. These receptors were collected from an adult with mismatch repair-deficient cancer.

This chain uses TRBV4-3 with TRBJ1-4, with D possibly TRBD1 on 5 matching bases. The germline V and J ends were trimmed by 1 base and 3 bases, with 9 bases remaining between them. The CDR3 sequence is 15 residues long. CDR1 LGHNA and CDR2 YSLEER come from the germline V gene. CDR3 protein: CASSQVRAANEKLFF. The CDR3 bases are TGCGCCAGCAGCCAAGTCAGGGCGGCTAATGAAAAACTGTTTTTT.

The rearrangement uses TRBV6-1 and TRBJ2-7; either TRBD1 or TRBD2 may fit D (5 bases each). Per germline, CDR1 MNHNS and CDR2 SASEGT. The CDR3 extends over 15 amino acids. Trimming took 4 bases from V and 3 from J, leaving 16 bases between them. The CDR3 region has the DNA TGTGCCAGCAGTGGGGGGAGAGGGGCCGGCTACGAGCAGTACTTC. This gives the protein CASSGGRGAGYEQYF.

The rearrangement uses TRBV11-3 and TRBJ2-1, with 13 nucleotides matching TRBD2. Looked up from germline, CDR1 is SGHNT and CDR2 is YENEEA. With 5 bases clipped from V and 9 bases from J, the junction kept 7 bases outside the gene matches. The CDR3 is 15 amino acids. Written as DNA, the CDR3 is TGTGCCAGCAGCACAGGGACTAGCGGGATTGGTGAGCAGTTCTTC. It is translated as CASSTGTSGIGEQFF. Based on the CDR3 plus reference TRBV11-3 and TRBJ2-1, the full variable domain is EAGVVQSPRYKIIEKKQPVAFWCNPISGHNTLYWYLQNLGQGPELLIRYENEEAVDDSQLPKDRFSAERLKGVDSTLKIQPAELGDSAVYLCASSTGTSGIGEQFFGPGTRLTVL.

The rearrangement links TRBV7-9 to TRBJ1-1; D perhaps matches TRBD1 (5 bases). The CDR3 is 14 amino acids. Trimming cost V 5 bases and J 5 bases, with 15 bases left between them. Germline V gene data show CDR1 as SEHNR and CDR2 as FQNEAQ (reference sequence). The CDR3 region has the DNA TGTGCCAGCAGCCCGCCTGCAGGGCGGACTGAAGCTTTCTTT. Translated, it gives CASSPPAGRTEAFF.

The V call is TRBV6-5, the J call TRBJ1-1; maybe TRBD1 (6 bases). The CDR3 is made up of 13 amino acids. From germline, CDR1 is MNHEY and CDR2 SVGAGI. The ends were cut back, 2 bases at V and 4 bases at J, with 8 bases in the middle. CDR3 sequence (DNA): TGTGCCAGCAGTTACCAGGGGACCACTGAAGCTTTCTTT. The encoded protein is CASSYQGTTEAFF.

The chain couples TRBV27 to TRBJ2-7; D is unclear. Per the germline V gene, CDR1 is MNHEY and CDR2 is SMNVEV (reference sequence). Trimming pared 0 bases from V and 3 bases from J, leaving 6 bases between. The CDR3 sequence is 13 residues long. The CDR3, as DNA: TGTGCCAGCAGTTTATCGTTGGGCTACGAGCAGTACTTC. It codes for CASSLSLGYEQYF.

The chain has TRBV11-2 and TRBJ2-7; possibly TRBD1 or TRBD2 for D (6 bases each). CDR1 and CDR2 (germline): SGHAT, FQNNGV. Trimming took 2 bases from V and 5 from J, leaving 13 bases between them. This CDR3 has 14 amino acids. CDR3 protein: CASSLSGGIDEQYF. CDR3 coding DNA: TGTGCCAGCAGCTTATCCGGGGGCATCGACGAGCAGTACTTC.

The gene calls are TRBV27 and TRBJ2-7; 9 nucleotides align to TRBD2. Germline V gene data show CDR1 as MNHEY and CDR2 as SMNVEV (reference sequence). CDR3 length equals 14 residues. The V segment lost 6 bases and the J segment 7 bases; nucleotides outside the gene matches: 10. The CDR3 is CASSTVAGVGEQYF. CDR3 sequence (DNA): TGTGCCAGCAGCACAGTAGCGGGAGTTGGGGAGCAGTACTTC.

CDR3 sequence: CASSGTGVSDTQYF. Written as DNA, the CDR3 is TGTGCCAGTAGTGGGACAGGGGTATCAGATACGCAGTATTTT. V is TRBV19 and J is TRBJ2-3, with 10 bases fitting TRBD1. This CDR3 spans 14 amino acids. From germline, CDR1 is LNHDA and CDR2 SQIVND (reference sequence). The V segment lost 5 bases and the J segment 4 bases; nucleotides outside the gene matches: 3.

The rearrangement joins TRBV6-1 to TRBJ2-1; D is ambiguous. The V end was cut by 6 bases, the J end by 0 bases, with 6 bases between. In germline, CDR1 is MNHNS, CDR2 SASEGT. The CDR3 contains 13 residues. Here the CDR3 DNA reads TGTGCCAGCAGCCGGCGCTCCTACAATGAGCAGTTCTTC. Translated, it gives CASSRRSYNEQFF.

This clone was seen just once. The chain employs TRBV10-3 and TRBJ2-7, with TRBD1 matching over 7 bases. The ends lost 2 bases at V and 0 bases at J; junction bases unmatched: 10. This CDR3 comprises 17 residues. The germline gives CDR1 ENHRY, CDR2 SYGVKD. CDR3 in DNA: TGTGCCATCAGTGAGCCCGACAGGGCCGCTAGCTCCTACGAGCAGTACTTC. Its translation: CAISEPDRAASSYEQYF.

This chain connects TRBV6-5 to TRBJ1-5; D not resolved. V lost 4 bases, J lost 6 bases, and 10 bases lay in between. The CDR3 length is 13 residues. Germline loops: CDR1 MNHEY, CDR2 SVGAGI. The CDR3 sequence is CASSSGRRQPQHF. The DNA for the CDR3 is TGTGCCAGCAGTTCCGGGCGACGTCAGCCCCAGCATTTT.

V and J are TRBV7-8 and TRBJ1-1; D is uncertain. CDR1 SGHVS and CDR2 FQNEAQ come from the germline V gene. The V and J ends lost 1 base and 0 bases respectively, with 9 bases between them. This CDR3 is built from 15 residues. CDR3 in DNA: TGTGCCAGCAGCTTAGGATCAGCCATGAACACTGAAGCTTTCTTT. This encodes CASSLGSAMNTEAFF.

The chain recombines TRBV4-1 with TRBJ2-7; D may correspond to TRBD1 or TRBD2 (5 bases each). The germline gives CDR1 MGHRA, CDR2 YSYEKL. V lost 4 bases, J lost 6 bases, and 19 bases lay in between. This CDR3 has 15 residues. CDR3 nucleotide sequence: TGCGCCAGCAGCCGGGGCAAGCGGATAGTGGGCGAGCAGTACTTC. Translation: CASSRGKRIVGEQYF.

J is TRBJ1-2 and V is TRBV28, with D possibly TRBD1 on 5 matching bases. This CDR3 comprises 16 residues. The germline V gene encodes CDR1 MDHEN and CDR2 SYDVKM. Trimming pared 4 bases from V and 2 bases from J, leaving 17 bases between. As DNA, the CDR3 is TGTGCCAGCAGTTACCCTACCGGGGCATTGAACTATGGCTACACCTTC. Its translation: CASSYPTGALNYGYTF.

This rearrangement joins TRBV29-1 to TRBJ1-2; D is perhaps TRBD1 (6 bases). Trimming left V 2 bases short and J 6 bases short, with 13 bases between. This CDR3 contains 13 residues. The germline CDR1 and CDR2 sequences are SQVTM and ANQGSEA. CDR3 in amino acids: CSVEFPTGDGYTF. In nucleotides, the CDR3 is TGCAGCGTTGAATTCCCGACAGGCGATGGCTACACCTTC. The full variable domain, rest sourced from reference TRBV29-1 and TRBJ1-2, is SAVISQKPSRDICQRGTSLTIQCQVDSQVTMMFWYRQQPGQSLTLIATANQGSEATYESGFVIDKFPISRPNLTFSTLTVSNMSPEDSSIYLCSVEFPTGDGYTFGSGTRLTVV.

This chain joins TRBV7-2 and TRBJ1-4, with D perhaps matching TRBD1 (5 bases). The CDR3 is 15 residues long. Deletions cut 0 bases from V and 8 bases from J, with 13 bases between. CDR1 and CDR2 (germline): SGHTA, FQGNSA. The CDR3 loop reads CASSLAGLVDEKLFF. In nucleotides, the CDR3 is TGTGCCAGCAGCTTAGCGGGGCTCGTTGACGAAAAACTGTTTTTT.

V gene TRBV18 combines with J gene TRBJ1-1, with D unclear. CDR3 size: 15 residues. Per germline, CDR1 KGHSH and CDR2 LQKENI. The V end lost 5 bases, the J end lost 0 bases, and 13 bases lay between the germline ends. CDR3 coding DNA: TGTGCCAGCTCAATTTCCTCAGTCCTGAACACTGAAGCTTTCTTT. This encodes CASSISSVLNTEAFF.

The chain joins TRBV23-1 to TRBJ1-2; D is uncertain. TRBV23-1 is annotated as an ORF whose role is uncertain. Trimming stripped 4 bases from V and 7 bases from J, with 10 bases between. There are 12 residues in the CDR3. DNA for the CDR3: TGCGCCAGCAGTCTTGAGGGAGGTGGCTACACCTTC. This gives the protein CASSLEGGGYTF.

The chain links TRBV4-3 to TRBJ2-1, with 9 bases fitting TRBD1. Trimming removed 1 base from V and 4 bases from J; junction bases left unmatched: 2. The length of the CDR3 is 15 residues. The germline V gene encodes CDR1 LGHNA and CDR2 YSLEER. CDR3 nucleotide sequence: TGCGCCAGCAGCCAAGGGGACAGGGTTTACAATGAGCAGTTCTTC. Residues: CASSQGDRVYNEQFF.

This CDR3 reads CASTPGGGQAGGELFF. The CDR3 region has the DNA TGTGCCAGTACCCCAGGGGGGGGCCAGGCCGGCGGGGAGCTGTTTTTT. The V and J genes are TRBV19 and TRBJ2-2; either TRBD1 or TRBD2 may supply D (7 bases each). The CDR3 has 16 residues. Trimming left V 7 bases short and J 7 bases short, with 22 bases between. The germline V gene encodes CDR1 LNHDA and CDR2 SQIVND (reference sequence).

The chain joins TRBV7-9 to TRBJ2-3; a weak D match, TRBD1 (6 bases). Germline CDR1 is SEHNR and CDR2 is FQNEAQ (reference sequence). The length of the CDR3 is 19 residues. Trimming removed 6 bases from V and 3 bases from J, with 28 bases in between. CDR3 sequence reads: CASRPQKTPPGDRTDTQYF. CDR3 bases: TGTGCCAGCAGACCCCAAAAAACACCACCAGGGGATCGGACAGATACGCAGTATTTT.

In DNA, the CDR3 is TGCGCCAGCAGCTTGGCAGGGGAGGGCGAGCAGTACTTC. It codes for CASSLAGEGEQYF. The chain is built from TRBV5-1 and TRBJ2-7; tentatively, D is TRBD2 (7 bases). This CDR3 has 13 amino acids. Germline CDR1 SGHRS, CDR2 YFSETQ. Trimming took off 0 bases at V and 6 bases at J, with 10 bases between the two ends.

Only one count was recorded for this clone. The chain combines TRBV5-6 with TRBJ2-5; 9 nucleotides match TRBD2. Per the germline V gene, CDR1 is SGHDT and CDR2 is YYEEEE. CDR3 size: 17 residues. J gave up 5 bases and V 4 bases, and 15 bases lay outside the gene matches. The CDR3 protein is CASSRPAGGVWGETQYF. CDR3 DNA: TGTGCCAGCAGCCGGCCAGCGGGAGGCGTGTGGGGGGAGACCCAGTACTTC.

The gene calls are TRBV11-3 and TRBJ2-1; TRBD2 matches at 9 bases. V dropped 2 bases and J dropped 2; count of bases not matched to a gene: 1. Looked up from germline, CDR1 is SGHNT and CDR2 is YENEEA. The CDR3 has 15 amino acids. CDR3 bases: TGTGCCAGCAGCTTACTAGCGGGGACCTACAATGAGCAGTTCTTC. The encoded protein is CASSLLAGTYNEQFF.

The CDR3 DNA reads as TGTGCCAGCAGCGCCTCGACCGAATCCTACGAGCAGTACTTC. This codes for CASSASTESYEQYF. J is TRBJ2-7 and V is TRBV7-9; the D is unclear. The V and J ends lost 5 bases and 1 base respectively, with 12 bases between them. CDR3 size: 14 residues. The germline V gene has CDR1 SEHNR and CDR2 FQNEAQ (reference sequence).

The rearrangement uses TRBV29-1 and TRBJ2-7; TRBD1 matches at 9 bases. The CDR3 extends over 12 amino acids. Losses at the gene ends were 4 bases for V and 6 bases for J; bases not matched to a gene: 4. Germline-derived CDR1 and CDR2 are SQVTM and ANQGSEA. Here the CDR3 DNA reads TGCAGCGTTGGTACAGGGGGCACCGAGCAGTACTTC. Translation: CSVGTGGTEQYF.

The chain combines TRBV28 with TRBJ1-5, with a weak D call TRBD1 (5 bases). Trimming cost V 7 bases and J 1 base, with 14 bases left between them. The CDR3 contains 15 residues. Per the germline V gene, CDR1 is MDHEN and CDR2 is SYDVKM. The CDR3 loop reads CASTPQGRSNQPQHF. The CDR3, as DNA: TGTGCCAGCACCCCCCAGGGTAGGAGCAATCAGCCCCAGCATTTT.

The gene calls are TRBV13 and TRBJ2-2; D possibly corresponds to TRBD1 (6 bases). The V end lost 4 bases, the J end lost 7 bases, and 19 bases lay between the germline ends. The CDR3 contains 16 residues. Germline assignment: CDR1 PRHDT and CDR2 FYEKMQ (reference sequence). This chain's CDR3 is CASSSSRGPGDGELFF. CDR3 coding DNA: TGTGCCAGCAGCTCCTCCAGGGGACCGGGCGACGGGGAGCTGTTTTTT.

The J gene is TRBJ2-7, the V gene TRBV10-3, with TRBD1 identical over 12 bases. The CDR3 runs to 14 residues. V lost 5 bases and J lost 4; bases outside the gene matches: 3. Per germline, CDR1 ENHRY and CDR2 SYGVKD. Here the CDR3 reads CAISPGQGAYEQYF. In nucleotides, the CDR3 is TGTGCCATCAGTCCGGGACAGGGGGCGTACGAGCAGTACTTC.

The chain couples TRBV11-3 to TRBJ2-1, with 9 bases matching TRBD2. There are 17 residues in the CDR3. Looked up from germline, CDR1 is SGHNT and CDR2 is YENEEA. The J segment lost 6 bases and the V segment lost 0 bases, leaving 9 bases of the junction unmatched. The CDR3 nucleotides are TGTGCCAGCAGCTTAGAGCTTCAGCGGGAGGTTCTCAATGAGCAGTTCTTC. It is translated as CASSLELQREVLNEQFF.

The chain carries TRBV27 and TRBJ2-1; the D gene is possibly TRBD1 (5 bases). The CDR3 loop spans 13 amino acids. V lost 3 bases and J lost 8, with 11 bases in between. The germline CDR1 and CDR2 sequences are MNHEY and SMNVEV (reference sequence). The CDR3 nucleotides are TGTGCCAGCAGTTTTAGACAGACCGATGAGCAGTTCTTC. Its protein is CASSFRQTDEQFF.